This record concerns one T cell receptor (beta chain) sequence. Its antigen is still unknown. Germline V gene lookup returns CDR1 ENHRY and CDR2 SYGVKD. V shed 8 bases, J shed 10 bases, and the junction held 8 bases outside the gene matches. The CDR3 has 14 amino acids. The data belong to a study of cytomegalovirus exposure and HLA in healthy donors. The study, taken as a whole, reports: Likely technical artifact: a cluster of highly shared sequence variants. With high specificity and sensitivity, the classifier reportedly diagnosed cytomegalovirus status.

The primer mix had 60 Vbeta and 13 Jbeta primers. Using immunoSEQ multiplex PCR, the repertoire was profiled, and TCRdb retains in-frame clones only, with some absent. The sample lists some 180,000 clones, around 82% seen once, with over 2% in the top ten. Sequenced sample: PBMCs. This receptor was obtained from a woman aged 25 to 39 in good health and CMV-seropositive. The rearrangement joins TRBV10-3 to TRBJ1-6; 10 bases line up with TRBD1. CDR3 residues: CAIGGTGDRSPLHF. CDR3 nucleotides: TGTGCCATCGGTGGGACAGGGGATAGGTCACCCCTCCACTTT.